The entry below describes one T cell receptor (beta chain). Its antigen is not known. The junction differs from germline at one of its ends, possibly a read error. The sample comes from a study of cytomegalovirus exposure and HLA in healthy donors. Study information: In an early release, HLA-typed donors contributed tens of millions of unique TCR sequences. When 398 donors were genotyped, just over 80% of them were found to fall in the Caucasian-associated ancestry cluster. Regarding the study as a whole: Another analysis was done later, and it associated roughly 15,000 TCR beta sequences with HLA alleles at 0.05 false discovery rate. CMV serostatus stood as the only immune exposure information on hand.

Germline V gene data show CDR1 as SGDLS and CDR2 as YYNGEE. This CDR3 comprises 10 residues. The PCR had 60 Vbeta and 13 Jbeta primers. Sequencing was performed with immunoSEQ multiplex PCR; in TCRdb, only in-frame clones are kept and a portion is missing. The sample has 30,000 to 35,000 clones. The chain uses TRBV9 and TRBJ2-1; D unresolved. The source is a woman in her thirties or forties in good health and CMV-seropositive. The sample taken for sequencing was PBMCs. CDR3 protein: CASTYNEQFF. The CDR3 DNA follows: TGTGCCAGCACCTATAATGAGCAGTTCTTC.